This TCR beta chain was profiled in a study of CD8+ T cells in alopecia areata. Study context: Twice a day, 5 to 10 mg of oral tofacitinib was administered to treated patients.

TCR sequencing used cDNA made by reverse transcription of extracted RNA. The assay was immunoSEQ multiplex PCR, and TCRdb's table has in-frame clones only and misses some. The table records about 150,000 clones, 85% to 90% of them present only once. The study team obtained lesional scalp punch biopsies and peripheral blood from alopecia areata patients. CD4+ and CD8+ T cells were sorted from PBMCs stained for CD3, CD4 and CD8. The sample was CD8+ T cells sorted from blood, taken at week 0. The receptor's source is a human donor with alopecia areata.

The CDR3 region has the DNA TGTGCCAGCAGTCCTCCACCAGGGTCCGGAGTTTACATTCAGTACTTC. Residues: CASSPPPGSGVYIQYF. The J gene is TRBJ2-4, the V gene TRBV27; D possibly corresponds to TRBD1 (5 bases). CDR3 size: 16 residues. V lost 5 bases to trimming and J lost 8 bases, with 22 bases between them. Germline CDR1 is MNHEY and CDR2 is SMNVEV (reference sequence).